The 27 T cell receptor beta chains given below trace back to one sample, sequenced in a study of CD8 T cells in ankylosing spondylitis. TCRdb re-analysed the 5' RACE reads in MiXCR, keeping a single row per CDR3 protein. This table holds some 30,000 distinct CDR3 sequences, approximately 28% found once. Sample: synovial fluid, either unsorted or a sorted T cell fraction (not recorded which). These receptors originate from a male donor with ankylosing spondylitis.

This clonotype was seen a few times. The CDR3 region has the DNA TGTGCCAGCAGTTTAGGGCTCAGCAATCAGCCCCAGCATTTT. It is translated as CASSLGLSNQPQHF. The rearrangement links TRBV12-3 or TRBV12-4 to TRBJ1-5; D remains unclear. The CDR3 totals 14 residues. With 1 base removed from V and 1 base from J, the gap between germline ends came to 5 bases.

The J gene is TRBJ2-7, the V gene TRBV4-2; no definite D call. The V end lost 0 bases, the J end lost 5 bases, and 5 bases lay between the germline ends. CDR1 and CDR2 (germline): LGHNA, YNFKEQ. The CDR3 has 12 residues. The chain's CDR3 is CASSQDDDEQYF. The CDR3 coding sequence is TGTGCCAGCAGCCAAGATGACGACGAGCAGTACTTC.

The CDR3 reads CASSLRAGGSGGSYNEQFF. CDR3 bases: TGTGCCAGCAGCTTGAGAGCGGGAGGCTCCGGAGGCTCCTACAATGAGCAGTTCTTC. The chain links TRBV13 to TRBJ2-1; 9 nucleotides match TRBD2. V shed 3 bases, J shed 0 bases, and the junction held 12 bases outside the gene matches. The CDR3 runs 19 residues. Germline V gene data show CDR1 as PRHDT and CDR2 as FYEKMQ (reference sequence).

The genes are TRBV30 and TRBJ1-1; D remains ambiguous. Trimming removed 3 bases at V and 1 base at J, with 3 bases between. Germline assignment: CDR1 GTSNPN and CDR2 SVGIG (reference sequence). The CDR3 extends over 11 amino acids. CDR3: CAWRENTEAFF. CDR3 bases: TGTGCCTGGAGAGAGAACACTGAAGCTTTCTTT.

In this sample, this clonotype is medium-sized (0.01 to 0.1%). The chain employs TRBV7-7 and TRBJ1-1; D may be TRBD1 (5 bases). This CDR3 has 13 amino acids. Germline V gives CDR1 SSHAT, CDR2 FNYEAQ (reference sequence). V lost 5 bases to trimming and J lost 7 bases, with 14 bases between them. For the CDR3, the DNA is TGTGCCAGCAGCCCGGGGGGATTGGATGAAGCTTTCTTT. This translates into CASSPGGLDEAFF.

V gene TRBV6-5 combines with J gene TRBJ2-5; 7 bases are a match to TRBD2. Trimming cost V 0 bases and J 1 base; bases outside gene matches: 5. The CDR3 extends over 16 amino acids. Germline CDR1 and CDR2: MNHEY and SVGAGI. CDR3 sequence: CASSYSNSGGQETQYF. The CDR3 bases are TGTGCCAGCAGTTACTCGAATTCGGGGGGCCAAGAGACCCAGTACTTC.

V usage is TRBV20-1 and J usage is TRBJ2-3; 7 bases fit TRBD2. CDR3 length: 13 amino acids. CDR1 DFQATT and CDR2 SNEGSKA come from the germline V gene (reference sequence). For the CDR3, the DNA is TGCAGGTGGTCGGCGGGAGATATAGATACGCAGTATTTT. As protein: CRWSAGDIDTQYF.

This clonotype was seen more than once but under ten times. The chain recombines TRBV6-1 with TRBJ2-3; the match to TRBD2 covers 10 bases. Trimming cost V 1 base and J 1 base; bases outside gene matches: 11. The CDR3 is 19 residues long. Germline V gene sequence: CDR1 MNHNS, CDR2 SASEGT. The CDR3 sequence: CASSEGQREGQEGTDTQYF. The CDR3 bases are TGTGCCAGCAGTGAAGGGCAGCGGGAGGGCCAGGAGGGCACAGATACGCAGTATTTT.

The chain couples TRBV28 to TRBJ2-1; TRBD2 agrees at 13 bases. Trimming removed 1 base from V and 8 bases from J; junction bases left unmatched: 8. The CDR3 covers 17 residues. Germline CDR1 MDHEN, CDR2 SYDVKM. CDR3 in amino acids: CASSLSLAGGPGYEQFF. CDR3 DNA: TGTGCCAGCAGTTTATCACTAGCGGGAGGGCCTGGGTATGAGCAGTTCTTC. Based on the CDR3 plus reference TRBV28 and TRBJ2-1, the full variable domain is DVKVTQSSRYLVKRTGEKVFLECVQDMDHENMFWYRQDPGLGLRLIYFSYDVKMKEKGDIPEGYSVSREKKERFSLILESASTNQTSMYLCASSLSLAGGPGYEQFFGPGTRLTVL.

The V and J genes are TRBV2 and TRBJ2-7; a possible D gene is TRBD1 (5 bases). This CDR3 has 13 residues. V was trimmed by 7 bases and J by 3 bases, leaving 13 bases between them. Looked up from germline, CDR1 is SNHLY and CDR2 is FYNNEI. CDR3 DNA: TGTGCCAGCATCCCAGGACACCGCTACGAGCAGTACTTC. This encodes CASIPGHRYEQYF.

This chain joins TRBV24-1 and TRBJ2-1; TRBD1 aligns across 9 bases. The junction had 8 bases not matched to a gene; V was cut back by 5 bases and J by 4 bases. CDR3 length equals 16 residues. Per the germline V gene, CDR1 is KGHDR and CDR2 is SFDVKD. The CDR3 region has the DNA TGTGCCACCAGTGGACTGACAGGGGGGCGATACAATGAGCAGTTCTTC. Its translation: CATSGLTGGRYNEQFF.

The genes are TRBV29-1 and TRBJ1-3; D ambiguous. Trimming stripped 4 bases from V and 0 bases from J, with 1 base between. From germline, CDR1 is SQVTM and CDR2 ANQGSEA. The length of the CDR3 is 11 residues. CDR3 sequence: CSVGSGNTIYF. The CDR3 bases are TGCAGCGTTGGCTCTGGAAACACCATATATTTT.

As DNA, the CDR3 is TGTGCCAGCAATGAGCAGTTCTTC. Its translation: CASNEQFF. The rearrangement uses TRBV2 and TRBJ2-1; D is unresolved. Germline V gives CDR1 SNHLY, CDR2 FYNNEI. The CDR3 has 8 residues. V was pared by 7 bases and J by 8 bases, with 0 bases between.

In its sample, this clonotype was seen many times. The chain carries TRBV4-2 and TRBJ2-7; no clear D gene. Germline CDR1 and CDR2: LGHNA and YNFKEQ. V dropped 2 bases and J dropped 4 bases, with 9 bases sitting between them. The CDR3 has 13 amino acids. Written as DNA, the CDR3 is TGTGCCAGCAGCCAACAGCGAACTTACGAGCAGTACTTC. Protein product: CASSQQRTYEQYF.

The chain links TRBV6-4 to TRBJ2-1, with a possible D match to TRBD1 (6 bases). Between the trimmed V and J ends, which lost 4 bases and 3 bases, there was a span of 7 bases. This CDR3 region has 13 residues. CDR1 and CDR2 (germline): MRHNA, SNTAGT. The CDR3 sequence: CASSGTDYNEQFF. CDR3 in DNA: TGTGCCAGCAGTGGGACAGACTACAATGAGCAGTTCTTC.

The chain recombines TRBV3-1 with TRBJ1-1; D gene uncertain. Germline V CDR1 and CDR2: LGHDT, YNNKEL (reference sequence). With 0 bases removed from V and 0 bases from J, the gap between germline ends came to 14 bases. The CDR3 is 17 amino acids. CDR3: CASSQDWRVGMNTEAFF. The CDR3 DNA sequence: TGTGCCAGCAGCCAAGATTGGCGGGTTGGCATGAACACTGAAGCTTTCTTT. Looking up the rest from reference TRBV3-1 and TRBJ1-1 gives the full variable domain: DTAVSQTPKYLVTQMGNDKSIKCEQNLGHDTMYWYKQDSKKFLKIMFSYNNKELIINETVPNRFSPKSPDKAHLNLHINSLELGDSAVYFCASSQDWRVGMNTEAFFGQGTRLTVV.

The CDR3 bases are TGCAGTGCTAGAGATTATGGGGACAGGCGGGACGAGCAGTACTTC. It encodes CSARDYGDRRDEQYF. The chain employs TRBV20-1 and TRBJ2-7; 8 bases map to TRBD1. The CDR3 runs to 15 residues. Per germline, CDR1 DFQATT and CDR2 SNEGSKA (reference sequence). V trimming: 0 bases; J trimming: 5 bases; junction bases outside the gene matches: 9.

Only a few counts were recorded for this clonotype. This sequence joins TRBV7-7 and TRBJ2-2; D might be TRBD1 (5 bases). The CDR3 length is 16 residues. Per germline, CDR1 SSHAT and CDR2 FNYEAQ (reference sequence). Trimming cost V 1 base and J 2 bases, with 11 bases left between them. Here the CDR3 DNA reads TGTGCCAGCAGCTTAGTAAACGGACAAAACACCGGGGAGCTGTTTTTT. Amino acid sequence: CASSLVNGQNTGELFF. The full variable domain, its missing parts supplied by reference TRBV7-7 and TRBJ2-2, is GAGVSQSPRYKVTKRGQDVTLRCDPISSHATLYWYQQALGQGPEFLTYFNYEAQPDKSGLPSDRFSAERPEGSISTLTIQRTEQRDSAMYRCASSLVNGQNTGELFFGEGSRLTVL.

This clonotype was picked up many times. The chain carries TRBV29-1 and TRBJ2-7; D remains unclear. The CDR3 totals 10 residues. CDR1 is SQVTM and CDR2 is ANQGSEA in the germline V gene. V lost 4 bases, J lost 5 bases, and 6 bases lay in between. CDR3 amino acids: CSVGQDEQYF. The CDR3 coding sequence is TGCAGCGTTGGGCAGGACGAGCAGTACTTC.

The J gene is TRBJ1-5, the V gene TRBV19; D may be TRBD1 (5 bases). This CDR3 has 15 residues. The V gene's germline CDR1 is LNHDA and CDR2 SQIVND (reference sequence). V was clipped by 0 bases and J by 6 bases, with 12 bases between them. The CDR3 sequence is CASSIELGVVQPQHF. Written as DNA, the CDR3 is TGTGCCAGTAGTATAGAGTTGGGGGTAGTTCAGCCCCAGCATTTT.

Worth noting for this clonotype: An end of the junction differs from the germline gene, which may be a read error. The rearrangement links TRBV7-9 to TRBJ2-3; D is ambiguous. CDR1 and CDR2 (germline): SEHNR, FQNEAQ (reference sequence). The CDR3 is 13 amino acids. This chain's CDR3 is CSSSSTSTDTQYF. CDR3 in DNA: TGTTCCAGCAGCTCGACTAGCACAGATACGCAGTATTTT.

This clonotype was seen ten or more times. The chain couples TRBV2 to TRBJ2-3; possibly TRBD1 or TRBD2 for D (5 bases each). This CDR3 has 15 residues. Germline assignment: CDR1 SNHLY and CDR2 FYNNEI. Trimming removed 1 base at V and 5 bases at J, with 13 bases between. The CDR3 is CASSEGLGDVDTQYF. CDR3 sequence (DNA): TGTGCCAGCAGTGAAGGGCTGGGGGACGTAGATACGCAGTATTTT.

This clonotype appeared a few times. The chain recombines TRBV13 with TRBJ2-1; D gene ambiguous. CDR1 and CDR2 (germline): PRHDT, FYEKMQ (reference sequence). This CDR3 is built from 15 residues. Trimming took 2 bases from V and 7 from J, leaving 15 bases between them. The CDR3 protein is CASSLLQDWGNEQFF. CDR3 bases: TGTGCCAGCAGCTTACTCCAGGATTGGGGAAATGAGCAGTTCTTC. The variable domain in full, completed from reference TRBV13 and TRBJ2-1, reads AAGVIQSPRHLIKEKRETATLKCYPIPRHDTVYWYQQGPGQDPQFLISFYEKMQSDKGSIPDRFSAQQFSDYHSELNMSSLELGDSALYFCASSLLQDWGNEQFFGPGTRLTVL.

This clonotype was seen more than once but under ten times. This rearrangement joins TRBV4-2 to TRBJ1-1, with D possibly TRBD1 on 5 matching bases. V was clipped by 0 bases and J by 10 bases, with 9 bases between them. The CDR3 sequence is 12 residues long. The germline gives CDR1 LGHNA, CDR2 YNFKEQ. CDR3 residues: CASSQDTGGAFF. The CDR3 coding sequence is TGTGCCAGCAGCCAAGATACGGGGGGAGCTTTCTTT.

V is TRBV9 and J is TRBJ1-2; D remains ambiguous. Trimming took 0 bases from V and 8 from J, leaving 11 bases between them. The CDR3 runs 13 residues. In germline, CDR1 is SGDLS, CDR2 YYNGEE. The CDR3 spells CASSVGEVRGYTF. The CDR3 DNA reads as TGTGCCAGCAGCGTAGGGGAAGTCCGCGGCTACACCTTC.

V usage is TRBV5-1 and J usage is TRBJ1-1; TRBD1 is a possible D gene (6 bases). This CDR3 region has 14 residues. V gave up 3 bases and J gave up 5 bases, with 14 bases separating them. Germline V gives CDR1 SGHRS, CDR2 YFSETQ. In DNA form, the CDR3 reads TGCGCCAGCAGCTACACAGGGAAAGGGACTGAAGCTTTCTTT. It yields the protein CASSYTGKGTEAFF.

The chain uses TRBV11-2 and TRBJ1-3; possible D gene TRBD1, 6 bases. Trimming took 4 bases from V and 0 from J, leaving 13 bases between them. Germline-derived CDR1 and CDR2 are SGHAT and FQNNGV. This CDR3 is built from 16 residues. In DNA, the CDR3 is TGTGCCAGCAGCTCCATCGACAGGCCCTCTGGAAACACCATATATTTT. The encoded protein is CASSSIDRPSGNTIYF.